Shown below are 5 T cell receptor beta chains from a single sample sequenced in a study of neurological immune-mediated disorders. A single record per CDR3 protein comes from TCRdb applying MiXCR to the 5' RACE reads. Among tens of thousands of distinct CDR3 sequences listed, less than 6% were seen once. Sequencing was performed on CD4+ T cells from blood. These receptors all come from a woman aged 18-30 years with multiple sclerosis.

Ten or more counts support this clonotype. The chain couples TRBV9 to TRBJ2-4, with 7 bases fitting TRBD1. This CDR3 contains 21 residues. Looked up from germline, CDR1 is SGDLS and CDR2 is YYNGEE. J was trimmed by 5 bases and V by 0 bases; bases with no gene match: 23. In nucleotides, the CDR3 is TGTGCCAGCAGCGTAGGACCAAAAGGGGGCCGGGCCACAGGACTCCAAAACATTCAGTACTTC. Translation gives CASSVGPKGGRATGLQNIQYF.

This clonotype was observed at least ten times. Being one base from a much bigger clone, this may be a read error. The conserved final phenylalanine or tryptophan is absent from the CDR3, which likely points to a read error. The V gene is TRBV20-1, the J gene TRBJ2-4, with D possibly TRBD2 on 6 matching bases. Germline V lookup: CDR1 DFQATT, CDR2 SNEGSKA (reference sequence). CDR3 length: 13 residues. Trimming cost V 6 bases and J 2 bases, with 11 bases left between them. CDR3 sequence: CSAGGETKNIQYC. Written as DNA, the CDR3 is TGCAGTGCCGGAGGGGAAACCAAAAACATTCAGTACTGC.

The table lists this clonotype with many counts. The chain combines TRBV5-1 with TRBJ2-1; TRBD2 matches 9 bases. The CDR3 is 15 amino acids. Germline values: CDR1 SGHRS, CDR2 YFSETQ. Losses at the gene ends were 1 base for V and 4 bases for J; bases not matched to a gene: 3. CDR3 residues: CASSLLTSGYNEQFF. CDR3 DNA: TGCGCCAGCAGCTTGTTGACTAGCGGTTACAATGAGCAGTTCTTC.

The sample holds many counts of this clonotype. The genes are TRBV7-3 and TRBJ2-5; tentative D call: TRBD2 (6 bases). V lost 5 bases and J 2 bases, leaving 15 bases between the germline ends. Germline V gives CDR1 SGHTA, CDR2 FQGTGA. The CDR3 length is 15 residues. In DNA form, the CDR3 reads TGTGCCAGCAGCGAAATGGGCGGGGATCAAGAGACCCAGTACTTC. Protein: CASSEMGGDQETQYF.

The chain joins TRBV19 to TRBJ2-1, with D uncertain. V lost 5 bases to trimming and J lost 6 bases, with 5 bases between them. CDR3 length: 11 amino acids. Looked up from germline, CDR1 is LNHDA and CDR2 is SQIVND (reference sequence). Here the CDR3 DNA reads TGTGCCAGTAGTTGGCGCAATGAGCAGTTCTTC. It codes for CASSWRNEQFF.